Listed below are T cell receptor beta chains from one sample, sequenced in a study of cytomegalovirus exposure and HLA in healthy donors. Measured with immunoSEQ multiplex PCR; TCRdb has only the in-frame clones, and not every one. Of approximately 90,000 clones in the sample, 80% to 95% were seen once. The specimen was PBMCs. The source is a woman in her 30s in good health and CMV-seropositive. Each CDR3 is given with its conserved first and last residue. A D gene is named only where the DNA matches it firmly. Some rows have no size entry. The others give once, few or many, or a class for an expanded clone.

J gene,clone size,D gene,V gene,CDR3 DNA,CDR3 protein
TRBJ2-3,.,.,TRBV9,TGTGCCAGCAGCAGATCTAGCCTAACCGCTGAGGATACGCAGTATTTT,CASSRSSLTAEDTQYF
TRBJ1-1,.,TRBD1,TRBV29-1,TGCAGCGTCGTCAGTCTCAGGGGGCTGCCCTACACTGAAGCTTTCTTT,CSVVSLRGLPYTEAFF
TRBJ2-3,.,.,TRBV28,TGTGCCAGCAGAATCGGGGTACCTAGCACAGATACGCAGTATTTT,CASRIGVPSTDTQYF
TRBJ2-7,.,.,TRBV7-8,TGTGCCAGCAGCCTTGGGGTGCTCAGGGGGCTCTGGGGGGAGGGCCAGTACGAGCAGTACTTC,CASSLGVLRGLWGEGQYEQYF
TRBJ1-1,.,.,TRBV29-1,TGCAGCGTTGCTGAGTCCGAAGTGGCTTTCTTT,CSVAESEVAFF
TRBJ2-5,.,.,TRBV7-9,TGTGCCAGCAACCCGATCGGGGGTCCAGGAGAGACCCAGTACTTC,CASNPIGGPGETQYF
TRBJ2-3,.,TRBD2,TRBV29-1,TGCAGCGTTGTGGCTAGCGGGAGAGATACGCAGTATTTT,CSVVASGRDTQYF
TRBJ2-7,.,TRBD2,TRBV14,TGTGCCAGCAGCCCGCCGGTAGCGGGAGGACCCGAGCAGTACTTC,CASSPPVAGGPEQYF
TRBJ2-1,.,.,TRBV7-2,TGTGCCAGCAGCCCTCCTGGGGGCGGGAGAAACAATGAGCAGTTCTTC,CASSPPGGGRNNEQFF
TRBJ2-1,.,.,TRBV7-2,TGTGCCAGCAGCTCGCCAGTCCGGCGGGATCCCTACAATGAGCAGTTCTTC,CASSSPVRRDPYNEQFF
TRBJ1-1,once,TRBD1,TRBV15,TGTGCCACCAGCCCGGGACAGGGTCAGGGCACTGAAGCTTTCTTT,CATSPGQGQGTEAFF
TRBJ2-7,once,TRBD2,TRBV6-5,TGTGCCAGCAGTTGGGGGACTAGCGGGGATCCCTACGAGCAGTACTTC,CASSWGTSGDPYEQYF